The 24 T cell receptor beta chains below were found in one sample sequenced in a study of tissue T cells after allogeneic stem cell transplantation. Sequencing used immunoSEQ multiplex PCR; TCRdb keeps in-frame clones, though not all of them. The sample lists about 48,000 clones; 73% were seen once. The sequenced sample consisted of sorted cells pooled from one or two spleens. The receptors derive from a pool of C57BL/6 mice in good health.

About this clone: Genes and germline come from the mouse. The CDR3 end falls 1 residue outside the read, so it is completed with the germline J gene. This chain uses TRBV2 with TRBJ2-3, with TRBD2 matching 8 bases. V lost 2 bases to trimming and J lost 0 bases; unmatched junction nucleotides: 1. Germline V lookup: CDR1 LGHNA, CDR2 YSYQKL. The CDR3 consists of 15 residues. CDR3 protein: CASSQWGGSAETLYF. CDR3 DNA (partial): TGTGCCAGCAGCCAATGGGGGGGGAGTGCAGAAACGCTGTAT.

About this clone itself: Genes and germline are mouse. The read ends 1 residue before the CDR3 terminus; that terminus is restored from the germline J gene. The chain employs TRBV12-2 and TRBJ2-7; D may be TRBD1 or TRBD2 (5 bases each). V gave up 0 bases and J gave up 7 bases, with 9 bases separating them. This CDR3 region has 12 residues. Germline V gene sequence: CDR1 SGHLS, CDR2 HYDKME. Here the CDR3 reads CASSLGTGEQYF. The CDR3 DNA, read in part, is TGTGCCAGCTCTCTCGGGACGGGGGAACAGTAC.

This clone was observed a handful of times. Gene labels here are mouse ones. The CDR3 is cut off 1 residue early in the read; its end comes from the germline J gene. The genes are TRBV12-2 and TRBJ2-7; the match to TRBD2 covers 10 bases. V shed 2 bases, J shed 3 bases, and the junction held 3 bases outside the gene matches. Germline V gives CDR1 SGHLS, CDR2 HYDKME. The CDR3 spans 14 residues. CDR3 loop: CASSPGTGVYEQYF. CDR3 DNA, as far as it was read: TGTGCCAGCTCTCCCGGGACTGGGGTCTATGAACAGTAC.

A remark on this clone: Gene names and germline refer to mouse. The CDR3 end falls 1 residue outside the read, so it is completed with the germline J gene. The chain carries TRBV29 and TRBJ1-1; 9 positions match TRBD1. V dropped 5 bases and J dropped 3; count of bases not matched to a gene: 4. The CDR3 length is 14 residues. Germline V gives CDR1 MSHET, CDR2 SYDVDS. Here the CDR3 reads CASSPQGAHTEVFF. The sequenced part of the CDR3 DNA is TGTGCTAGCAGTCCACAGGGGGCTCACACAGAAGTCTTC.

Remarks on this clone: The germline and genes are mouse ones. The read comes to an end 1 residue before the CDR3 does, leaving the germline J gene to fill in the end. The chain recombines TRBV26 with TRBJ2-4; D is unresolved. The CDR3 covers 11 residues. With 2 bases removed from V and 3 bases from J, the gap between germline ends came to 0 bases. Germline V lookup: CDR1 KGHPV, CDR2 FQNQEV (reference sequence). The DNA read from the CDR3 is TGTGCCAGCAGTCTGCAAAACACCTTGTAC. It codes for CASSLQNTLY. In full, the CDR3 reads CASSLQNTLYF.

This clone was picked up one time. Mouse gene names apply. The CDR3 loop is CAWSLEGDQDTQYF. The part of the CDR3 DNA that was read is TGTGCCTGGAGTCTAGAGGGGGACCAAGACACCCAGTAC. This chain links TRBV31 with TRBJ2-5; perhaps TRBD1 as D (6 bases). The CDR3 end lies 1 residue beyond the end of the read and is filled in from the germline J gene. The CDR3 has 14 amino acids. In germline, CDR1 is GKSSPN, CDR2 SITVG. V dropped 0 bases and J dropped 1 base, with 8 bases sitting between them.

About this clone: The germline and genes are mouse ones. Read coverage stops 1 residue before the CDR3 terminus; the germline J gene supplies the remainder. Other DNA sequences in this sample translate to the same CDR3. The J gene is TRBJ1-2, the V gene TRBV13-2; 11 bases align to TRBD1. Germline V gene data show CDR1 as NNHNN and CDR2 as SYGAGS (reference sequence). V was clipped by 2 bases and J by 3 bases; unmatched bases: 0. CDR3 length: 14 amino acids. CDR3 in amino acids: CASGEGQGDSDYTF. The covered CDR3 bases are TGTGCCAGCGGTGAGGGACAGGGGGACTCCGACTACACC.

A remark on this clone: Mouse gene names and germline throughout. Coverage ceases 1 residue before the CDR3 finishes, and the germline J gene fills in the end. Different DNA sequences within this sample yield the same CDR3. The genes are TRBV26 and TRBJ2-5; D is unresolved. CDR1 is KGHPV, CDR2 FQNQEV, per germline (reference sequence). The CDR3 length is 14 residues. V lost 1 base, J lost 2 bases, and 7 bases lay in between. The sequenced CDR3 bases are TGTGCCAGCAGTCTGTTGGGAGGCCAAGACACCCAGTAC. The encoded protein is CASSLLGGQDTQY. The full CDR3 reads CASSLLGGQDTQYF.

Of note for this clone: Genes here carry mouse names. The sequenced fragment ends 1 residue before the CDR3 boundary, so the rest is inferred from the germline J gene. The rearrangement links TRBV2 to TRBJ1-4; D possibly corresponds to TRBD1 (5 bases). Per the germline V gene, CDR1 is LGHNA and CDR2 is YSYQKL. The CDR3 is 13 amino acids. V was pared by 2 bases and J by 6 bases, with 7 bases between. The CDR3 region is CASSQQGDERLFF. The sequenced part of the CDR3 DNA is TGTGCCAGCAGCCAACAGGGAGACGAAAGATTATTT.

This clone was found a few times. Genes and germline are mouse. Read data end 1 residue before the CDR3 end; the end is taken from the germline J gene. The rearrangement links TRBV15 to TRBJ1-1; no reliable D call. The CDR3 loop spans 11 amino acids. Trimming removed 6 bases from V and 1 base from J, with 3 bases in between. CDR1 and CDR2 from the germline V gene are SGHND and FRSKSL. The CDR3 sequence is CASRRNTEVFF. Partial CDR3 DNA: TGTGCCAGCAGGAGAAACACAGAAGTCTTC.

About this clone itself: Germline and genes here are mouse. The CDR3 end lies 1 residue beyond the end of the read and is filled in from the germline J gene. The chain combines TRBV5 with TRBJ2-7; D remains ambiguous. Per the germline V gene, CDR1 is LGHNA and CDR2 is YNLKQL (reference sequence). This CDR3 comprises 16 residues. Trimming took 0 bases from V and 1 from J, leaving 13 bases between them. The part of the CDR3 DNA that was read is TGTGCCAGCAGCCAAGATAGGCCAGAATATTCCTATGAACAGTAC. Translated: CASSQDRPEYSYEQY. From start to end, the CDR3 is CASSQDRPEYSYEQYF.

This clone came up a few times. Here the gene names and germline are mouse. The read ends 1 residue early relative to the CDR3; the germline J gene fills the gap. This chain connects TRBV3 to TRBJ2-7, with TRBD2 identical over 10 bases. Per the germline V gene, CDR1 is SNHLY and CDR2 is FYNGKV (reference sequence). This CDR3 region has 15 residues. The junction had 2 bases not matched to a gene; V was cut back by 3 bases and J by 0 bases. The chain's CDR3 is CASSLGTGDSYEQYF. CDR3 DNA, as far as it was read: TGTGCCAGCAGCTTGGGGACTGGGGACTCCTATGAACAGTAC.

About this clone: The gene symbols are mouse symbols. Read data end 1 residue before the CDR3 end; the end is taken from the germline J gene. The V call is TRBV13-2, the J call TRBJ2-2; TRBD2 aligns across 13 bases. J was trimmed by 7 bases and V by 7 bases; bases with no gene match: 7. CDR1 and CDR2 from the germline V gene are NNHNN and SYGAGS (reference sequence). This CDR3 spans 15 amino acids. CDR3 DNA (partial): TGTGCCAGCCTCCGGGACTGGGGGGGAGGCGGGCAGCTCTAC. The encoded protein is CASLRDWGGGGQLY. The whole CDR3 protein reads CASLRDWGGGGQLYF.

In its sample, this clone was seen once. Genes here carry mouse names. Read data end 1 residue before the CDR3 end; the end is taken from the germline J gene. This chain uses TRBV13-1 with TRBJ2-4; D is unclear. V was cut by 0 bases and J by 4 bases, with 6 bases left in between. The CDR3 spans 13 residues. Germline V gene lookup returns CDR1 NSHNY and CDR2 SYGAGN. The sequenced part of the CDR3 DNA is TGTGCCAGCAGTGATGTTGGGAAAAACACCTTGTAC. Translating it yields CASSDVGKNTLY. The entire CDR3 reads CASSDVGKNTLYF.

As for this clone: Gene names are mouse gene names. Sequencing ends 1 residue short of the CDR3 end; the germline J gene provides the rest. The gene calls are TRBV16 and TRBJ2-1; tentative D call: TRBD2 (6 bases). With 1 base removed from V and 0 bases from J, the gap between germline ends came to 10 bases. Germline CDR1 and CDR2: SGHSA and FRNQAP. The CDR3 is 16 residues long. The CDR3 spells CASSLALGSNYAEQFF. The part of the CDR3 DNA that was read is TGTGCAAGCAGCTTAGCTCTGGGGTCTAACTATGCTGAGCAGTTC. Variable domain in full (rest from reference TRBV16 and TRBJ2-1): NAGVIQTPRHKVTGKGQEATLWCEPISGHSAVFWYRQTIVQGLEFLTYFRNQAPIDDSGMPKERFSAQMPNQSHSTLKIQSTQPQDSAVYLCASSLALGSNYAEQFFGPGTRLTVL.

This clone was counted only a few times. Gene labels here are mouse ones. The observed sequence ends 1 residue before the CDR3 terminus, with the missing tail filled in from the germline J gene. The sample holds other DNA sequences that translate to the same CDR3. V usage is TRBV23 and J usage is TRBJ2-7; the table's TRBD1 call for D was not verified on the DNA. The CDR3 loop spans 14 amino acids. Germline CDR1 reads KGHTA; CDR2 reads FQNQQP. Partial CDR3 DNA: TGCTCCAGCAGTCAGGACAGGGGGCGATATGAACAGTAC. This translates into CSSSQDRGRYEQY. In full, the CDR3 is CSSSQDRGRYEQYF.

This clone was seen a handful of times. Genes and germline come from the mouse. Here the CDR3 reads CASSAQGERLFF. The CDR3 DNA, read in part, is TGTGCCAGCAGTGCACAGGGCGAAAGATTATTT. This chain uses TRBV15 with TRBJ1-4; D may be TRBD1 (6 bases). The sequenced fragment ends 1 residue before the CDR3 boundary, so the rest is inferred from the germline J gene. This CDR3 is built from 12 residues. Trimming took off 5 bases at V and 7 bases at J, with 8 bases between the two ends. Germline-derived CDR1 and CDR2 are SGHND and FRSKSL.

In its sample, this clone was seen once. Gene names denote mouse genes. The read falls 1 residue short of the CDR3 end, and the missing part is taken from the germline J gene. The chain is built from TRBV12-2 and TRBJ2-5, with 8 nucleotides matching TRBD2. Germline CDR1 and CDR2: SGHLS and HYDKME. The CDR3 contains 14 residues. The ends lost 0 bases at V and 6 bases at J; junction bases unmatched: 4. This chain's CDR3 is CASSLGGGADTQYF. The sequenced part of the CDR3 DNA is TGTGCCAGCTCTCTCGGGGGGGGCGCGGACACCCAGTAC.

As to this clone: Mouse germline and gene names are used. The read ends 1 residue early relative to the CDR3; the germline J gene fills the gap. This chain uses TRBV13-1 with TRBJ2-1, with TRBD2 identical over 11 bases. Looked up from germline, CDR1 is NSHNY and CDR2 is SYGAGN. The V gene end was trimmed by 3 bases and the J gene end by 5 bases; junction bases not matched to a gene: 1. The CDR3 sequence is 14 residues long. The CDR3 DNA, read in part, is TGTGCCAGCAGTGTGGACTGGGGGGATGCTGAGCAGTTC. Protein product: CASSVDWGDAEQF. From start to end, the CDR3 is CASSVDWGDAEQFF.

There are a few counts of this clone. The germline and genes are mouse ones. The CDR3 DNA, read in part, is TGTGCCAGCGGTGATGAGGGTGGGGGGGAATATGAACAGTAC. Translating it yields CASGDEGGGEYEQY. The entire CDR3 protein is CASGDEGGGEYEQYF. The chain couples TRBV13-2 to TRBJ2-7, with 8 bases identical to TRBD2. Sequencing ends 1 residue short of the CDR3 end; the germline J gene provides the rest. J was trimmed by 4 bases and V by 0 bases; bases with no gene match: 6. The CDR3 runs to 15 residues. Germline values: CDR1 NNHNN, CDR2 SYGAGS (reference sequence).

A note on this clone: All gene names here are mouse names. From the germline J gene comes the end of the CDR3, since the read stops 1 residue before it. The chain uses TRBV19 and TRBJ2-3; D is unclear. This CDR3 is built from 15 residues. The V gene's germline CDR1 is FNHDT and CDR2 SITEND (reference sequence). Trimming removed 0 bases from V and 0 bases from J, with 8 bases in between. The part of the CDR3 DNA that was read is TGTGCCAGCAGTATAGAACAAACTAGTGCAGAAACGCTGTAT. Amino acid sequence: CASSIEQTSAETLY. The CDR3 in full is CASSIEQTSAETLYF.

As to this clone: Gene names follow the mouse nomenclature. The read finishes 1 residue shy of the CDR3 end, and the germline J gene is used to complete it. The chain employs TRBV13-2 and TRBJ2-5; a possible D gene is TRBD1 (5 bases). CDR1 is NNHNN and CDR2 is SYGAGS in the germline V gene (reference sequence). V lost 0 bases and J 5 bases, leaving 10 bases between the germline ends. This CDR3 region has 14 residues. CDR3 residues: CASGDAAGSDTQYF. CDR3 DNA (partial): TGTGCCAGCGGTGATGCGGCAGGGTCAGACACCCAGTAC.

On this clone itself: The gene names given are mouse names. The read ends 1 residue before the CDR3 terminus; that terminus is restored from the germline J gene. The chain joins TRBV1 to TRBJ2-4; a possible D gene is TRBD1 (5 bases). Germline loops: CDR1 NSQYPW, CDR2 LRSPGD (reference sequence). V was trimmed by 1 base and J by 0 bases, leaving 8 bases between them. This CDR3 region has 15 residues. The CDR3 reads CTCSAGTTSQNTLYF. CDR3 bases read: TGCACCTGCAGTGCAGGGACAACTAGTCAAAACACCTTGTAC.

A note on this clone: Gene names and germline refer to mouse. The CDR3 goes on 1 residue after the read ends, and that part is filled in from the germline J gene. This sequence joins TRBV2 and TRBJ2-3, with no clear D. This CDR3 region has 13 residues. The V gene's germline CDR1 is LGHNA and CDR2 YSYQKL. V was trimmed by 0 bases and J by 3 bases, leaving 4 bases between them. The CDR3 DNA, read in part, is TGTGCCAGCAGCCAAGATAGGGCAGAAACGCTGTAT. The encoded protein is CASSQDRAETLY. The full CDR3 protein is CASSQDRAETLYF.